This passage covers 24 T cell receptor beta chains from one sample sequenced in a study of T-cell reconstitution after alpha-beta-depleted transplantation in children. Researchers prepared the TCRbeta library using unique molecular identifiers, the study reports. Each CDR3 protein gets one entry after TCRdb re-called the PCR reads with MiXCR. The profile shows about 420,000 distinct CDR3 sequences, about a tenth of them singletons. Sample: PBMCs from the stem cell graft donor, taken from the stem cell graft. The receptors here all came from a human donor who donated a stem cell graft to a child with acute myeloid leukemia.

The CDR3 reads CASSSREDRTVTGELFF. The CDR3 DNA is TGTGCCAGCAGCTCGAGGGAGGACAGAACAGTTACCGGGGAGCTGTTTTTT. The chain links TRBV11-2 to TRBJ2-2; either TRBD1 or TRBD2 may fit D (6 bases each). Trimming stripped 4 bases from V and 5 bases from J, with 20 bases between. This CDR3 contains 17 residues. Germline CDR1 SGHAT, CDR2 FQNNGV.

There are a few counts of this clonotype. Written as DNA, the CDR3 is TGCGCCAGCAGCAATGGAGTAGGGTATAATTCACCCCTCCACTTT. Amino acid sequence: CASSNGVGYNSPLHF. The chain uses TRBV5-1 and TRBJ1-6; D is undetermined. The CDR3 is made up of 15 amino acids. Trimming pared 4 bases from V and 4 bases from J, leaving 12 bases between. Germline V gene data show CDR1 as SGHRS and CDR2 as YFSETQ.

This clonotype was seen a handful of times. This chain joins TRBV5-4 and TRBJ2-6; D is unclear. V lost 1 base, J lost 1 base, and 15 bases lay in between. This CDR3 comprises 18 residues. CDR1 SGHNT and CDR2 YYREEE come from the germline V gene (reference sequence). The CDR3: CASSLFGFGESGANVLTF. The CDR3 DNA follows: TGTGCCAGCAGCTTGTTTGGTTTTGGGGAATCTGGGGCCAACGTCCTGACTTTC.

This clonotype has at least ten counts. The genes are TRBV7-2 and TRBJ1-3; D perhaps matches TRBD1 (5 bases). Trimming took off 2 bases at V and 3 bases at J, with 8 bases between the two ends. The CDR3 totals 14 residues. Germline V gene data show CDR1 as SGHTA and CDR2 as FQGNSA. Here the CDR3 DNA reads TGTGCCAGCAGCTTACCCAGGGATGGAAACACCATATATTTT. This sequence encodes CASSLPRDGNTIYF.

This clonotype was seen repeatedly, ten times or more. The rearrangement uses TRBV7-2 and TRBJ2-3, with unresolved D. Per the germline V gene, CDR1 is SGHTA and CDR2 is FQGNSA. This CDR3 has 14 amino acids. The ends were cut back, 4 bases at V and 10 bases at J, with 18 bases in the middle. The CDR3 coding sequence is TGTGCCAGCAGCTCCCGAGGCACCCGTAGTTCGCAGTATTTT. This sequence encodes CASSSRGTRSSQYF.

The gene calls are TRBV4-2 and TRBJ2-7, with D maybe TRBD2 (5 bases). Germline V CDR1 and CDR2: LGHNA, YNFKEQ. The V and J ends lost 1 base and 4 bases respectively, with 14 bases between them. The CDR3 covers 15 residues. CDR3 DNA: TGTGCCAGCAGCCAAGGCGGGCCGAATTCATACGAGCAGTACTTC. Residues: CASSQGGPNSYEQYF.

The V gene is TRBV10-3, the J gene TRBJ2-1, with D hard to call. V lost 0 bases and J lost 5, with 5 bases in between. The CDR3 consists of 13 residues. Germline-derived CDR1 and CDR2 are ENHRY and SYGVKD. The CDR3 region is CAISESRNNEQFF. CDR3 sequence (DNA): TGTGCCATCAGTGAGTCGCGTAACAATGAGCAGTTCTTC.

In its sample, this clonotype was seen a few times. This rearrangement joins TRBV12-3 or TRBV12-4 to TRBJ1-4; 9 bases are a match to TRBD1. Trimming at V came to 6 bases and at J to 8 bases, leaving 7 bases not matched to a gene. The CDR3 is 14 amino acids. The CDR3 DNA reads TGTGCCAGCAGATCTACAGGGGGCGGCGAAAAACTGTTTTTT. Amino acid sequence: CASRSTGGGEKLFF.

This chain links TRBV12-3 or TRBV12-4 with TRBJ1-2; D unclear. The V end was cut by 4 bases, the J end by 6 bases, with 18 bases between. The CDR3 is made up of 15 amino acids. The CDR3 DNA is TGTGCCAGCAGTTACCGACCGCCGGCCGCGCATGGCTACACCTTC. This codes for CASSYRPPAAHGYTF.

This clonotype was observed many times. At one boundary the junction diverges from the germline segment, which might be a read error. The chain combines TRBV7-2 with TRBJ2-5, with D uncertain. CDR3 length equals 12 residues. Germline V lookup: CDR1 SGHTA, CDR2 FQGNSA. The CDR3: CASSLVEETQYF. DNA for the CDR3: TGTGCCAGCAGTTTAGTAGAGGAGACCCAGTACTTC. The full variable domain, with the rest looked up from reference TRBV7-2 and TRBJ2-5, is GAGVSQSPSNKVTEKGKDVELRCDPISGHTALYWYRQSLGQGLEFLIYFQGNSAPDKSGLPSDRFSAERTGGSVSTLTIQRTQQEDSAVYLCASSLVEETQYFGPGTRLLVL.

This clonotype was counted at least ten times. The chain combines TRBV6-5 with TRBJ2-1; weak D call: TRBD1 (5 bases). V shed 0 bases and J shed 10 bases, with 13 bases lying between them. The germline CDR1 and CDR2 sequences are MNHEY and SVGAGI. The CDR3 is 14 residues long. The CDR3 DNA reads TGTGCCAGCAGTTACTCGGTAGGGGCTGGGGAGCAGTTCTTC. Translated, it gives CASSYSVGAGEQFF.

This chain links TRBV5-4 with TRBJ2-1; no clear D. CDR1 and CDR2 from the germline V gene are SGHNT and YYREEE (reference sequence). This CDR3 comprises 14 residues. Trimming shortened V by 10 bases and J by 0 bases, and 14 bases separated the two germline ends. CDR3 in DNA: TGTGCCCTTGGAGCGTCGAGCTCCTACAATGAGCAGTTCTTC. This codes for CALGASSSYNEQFF.

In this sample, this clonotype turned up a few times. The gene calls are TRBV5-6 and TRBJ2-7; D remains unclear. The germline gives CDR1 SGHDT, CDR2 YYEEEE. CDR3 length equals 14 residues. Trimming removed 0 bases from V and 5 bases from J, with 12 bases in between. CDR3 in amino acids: CASSLDNEWNEQYV. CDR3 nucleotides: TGTGCCAGCAGCTTGGACAATGAGTGGAACGAGCAGTACGTC.

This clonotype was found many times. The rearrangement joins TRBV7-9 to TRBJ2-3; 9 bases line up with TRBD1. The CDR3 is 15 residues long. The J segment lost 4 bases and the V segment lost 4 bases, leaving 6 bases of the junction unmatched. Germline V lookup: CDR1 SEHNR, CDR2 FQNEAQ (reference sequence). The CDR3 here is CASSSRTGVADTQYF. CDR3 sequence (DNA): TGTGCCAGCAGCTCCCGGACAGGGGTGGCAGATACGCAGTATTTT.

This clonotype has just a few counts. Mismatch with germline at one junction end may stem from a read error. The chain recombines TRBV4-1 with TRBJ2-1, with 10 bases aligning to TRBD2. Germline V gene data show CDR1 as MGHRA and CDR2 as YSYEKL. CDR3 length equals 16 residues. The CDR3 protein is CANSQAGLAGDNEQFF. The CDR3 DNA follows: TGCGCCAACAGCCAAGCGGGGCTAGCGGGGGACAATGAGCAGTTCTTC.

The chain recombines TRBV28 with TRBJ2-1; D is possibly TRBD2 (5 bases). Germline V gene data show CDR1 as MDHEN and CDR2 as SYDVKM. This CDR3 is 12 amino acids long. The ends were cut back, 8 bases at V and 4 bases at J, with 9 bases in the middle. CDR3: CASEGPYNEQFF. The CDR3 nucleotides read TGTGCCAGCGAGGGCCCTTACAATGAGCAGTTCTTC.

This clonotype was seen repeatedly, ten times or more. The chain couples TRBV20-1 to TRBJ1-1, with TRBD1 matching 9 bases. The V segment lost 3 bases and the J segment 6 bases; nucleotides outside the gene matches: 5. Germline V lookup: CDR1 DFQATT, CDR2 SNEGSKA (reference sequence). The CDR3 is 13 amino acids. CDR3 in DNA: TGCAGTGCTAGGGACAGGGGATCCCCTGAAGCTTTCTTT. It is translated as CSARDRGSPEAFF.

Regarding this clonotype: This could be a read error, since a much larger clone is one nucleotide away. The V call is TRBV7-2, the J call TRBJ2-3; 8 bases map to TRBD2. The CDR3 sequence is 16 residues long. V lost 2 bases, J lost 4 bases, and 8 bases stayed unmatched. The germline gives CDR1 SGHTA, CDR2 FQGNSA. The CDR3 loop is CASSLFSGIISDTQYF. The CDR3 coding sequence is TGTGCCAGCAGCTTATTTAGCGGGATAATCTCAGATACGCAGTATTTT.

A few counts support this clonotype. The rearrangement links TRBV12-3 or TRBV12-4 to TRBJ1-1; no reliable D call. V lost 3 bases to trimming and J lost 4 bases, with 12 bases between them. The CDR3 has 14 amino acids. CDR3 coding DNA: TGTGCCAGCAGTTTGAGCGTCGCGAGCACTGAAGCTTTCTTT. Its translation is CASSLSVASTEAFF.

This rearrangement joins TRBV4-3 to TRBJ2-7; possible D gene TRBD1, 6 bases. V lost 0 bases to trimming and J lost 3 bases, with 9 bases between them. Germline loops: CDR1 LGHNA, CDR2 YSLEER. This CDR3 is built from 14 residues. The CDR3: CASSQDRDNYEQYF. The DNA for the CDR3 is TGCGCCAGCAGCCAAGATCGGGACAACTACGAGCAGTACTTC.

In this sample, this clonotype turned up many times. The DNA for the CDR3 is TGTGCCAGCAGAGCTAGCGGGGACTACGAGCAGTACGTC. Protein: CASRASGDYEQYV. The chain has TRBV12-3 or TRBV12-4 and TRBJ2-7; 9 bases match TRBD2. Trimming took 6 bases from V and 3 from J; bases not matched to a gene: 3. The CDR3 runs 13 residues.

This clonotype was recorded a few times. CDR3 nucleotide sequence: TGTGCCAGCAGCTTCCAGATAGGGCAAGAGACCCAGTACTTC. This encodes CASSFQIGQETQYF. The chain is built from TRBV7-2 and TRBJ2-5, with unresolved D. V lost 3 bases to trimming and J lost 2 bases, with 10 bases between them. This CDR3 spans 14 amino acids. Germline CDR1 and CDR2: SGHTA and FQGNSA.

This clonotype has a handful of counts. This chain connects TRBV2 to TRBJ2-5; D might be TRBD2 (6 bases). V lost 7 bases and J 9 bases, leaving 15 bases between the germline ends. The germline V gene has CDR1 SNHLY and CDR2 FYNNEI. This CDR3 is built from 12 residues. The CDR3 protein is CASKEGSAAQYF. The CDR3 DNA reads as TGTGCCAGCAAGGAGGGGTCTGCGGCCCAGTACTTC. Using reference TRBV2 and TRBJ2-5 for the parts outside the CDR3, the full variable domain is EPEVTQTPSHQVTQMGQEVILRCVPISNHLYFYWYRQILGQKVEFLVSFYNNEISEKSEIFDDQFSVERPDGSNFTLKIRSTKLEDSAMYFCASKEGSAAQYFGPGTRLLVL.

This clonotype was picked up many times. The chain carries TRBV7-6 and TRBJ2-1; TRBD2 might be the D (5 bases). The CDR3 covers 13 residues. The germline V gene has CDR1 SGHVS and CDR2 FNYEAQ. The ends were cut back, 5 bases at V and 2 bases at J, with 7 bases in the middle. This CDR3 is CASSVEAYNEQFF. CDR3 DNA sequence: TGTGCCAGCAGCGTGGAGGCCTACAATGAGCAGTTCTTC.